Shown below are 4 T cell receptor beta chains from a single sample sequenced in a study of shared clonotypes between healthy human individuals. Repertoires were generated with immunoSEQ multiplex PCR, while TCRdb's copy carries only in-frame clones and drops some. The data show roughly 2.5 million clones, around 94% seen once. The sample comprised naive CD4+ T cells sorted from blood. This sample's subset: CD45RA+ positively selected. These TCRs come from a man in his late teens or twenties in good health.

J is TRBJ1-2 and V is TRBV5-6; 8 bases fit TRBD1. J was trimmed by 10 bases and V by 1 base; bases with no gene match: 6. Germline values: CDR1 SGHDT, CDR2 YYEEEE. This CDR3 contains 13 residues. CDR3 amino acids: CASSLWQGADYTF. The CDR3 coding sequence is TGTGCCAGCAGCTTGTGGCAGGGGGCGGACTACACCTTC.

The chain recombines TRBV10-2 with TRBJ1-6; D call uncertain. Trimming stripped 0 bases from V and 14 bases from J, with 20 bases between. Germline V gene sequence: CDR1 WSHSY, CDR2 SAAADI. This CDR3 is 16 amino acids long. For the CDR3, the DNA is TGCGCCAGCAGTGAGTCGAGGCGTCGGTTGGTGTGGGCCCTCCACTTT. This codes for CASSESRRRLVWALHF.

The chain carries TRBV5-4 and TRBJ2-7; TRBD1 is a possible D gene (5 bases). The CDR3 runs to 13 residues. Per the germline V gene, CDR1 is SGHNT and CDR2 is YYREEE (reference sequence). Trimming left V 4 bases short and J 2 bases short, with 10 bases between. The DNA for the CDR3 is TGTGCCAGCAGCCCTGAACAGGCCTACGAGCAGTACTTC. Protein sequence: CASSPEQAYEQYF.

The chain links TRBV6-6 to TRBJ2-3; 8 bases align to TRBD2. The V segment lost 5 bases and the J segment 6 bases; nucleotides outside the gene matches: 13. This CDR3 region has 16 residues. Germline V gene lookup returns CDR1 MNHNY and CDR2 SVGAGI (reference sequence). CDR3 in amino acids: CASSGSAGGFVDTQYF. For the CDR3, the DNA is TGTGCCAGCAGTGGTTCGGCGGGAGGTTTTGTTGATACGCAGTATTTT.